The following is a TCR beta chain sequence with its context. Study processing details: For nucleated cells, counts were estimated from reference gene primer amplification. Profiling relied on immunoSEQ multiplex PCR, and the TCRdb table lists in-frame clones only, not all of them. V and J calls and clone size follow that table, whereas D and trimming were derived from the DNA. The data contain tens of thousands of clones, roughly four fifths of them singletons. The sample comes from a study of blood T cell repertoires in COVID-19. Study context: T cells, B-cell-depleted T cells, or PBMCs supplied cDNA or gDNA.

Sequences were obtained from peripheral blood. The TCR originated in a woman aged 60-75 years with acute or convalescent COVID-19.

CDR3 in amino acids: CSASVYRAGVTDTQYF. The CDR3 coding sequence is TGCAGTGCTAGTGTCTATCGAGCGGGGGTCACAGATACGCAGTATTTT. This chain connects TRBV20-1 to TRBJ2-3, with 8 nucleotides matching TRBD2. This CDR3 is 16 amino acids long. The V segment lost 3 bases and the J segment 2 bases; nucleotides outside the gene matches: 10. Per the germline V gene, CDR1 is DFQATT and CDR2 is SNEGSKA (reference sequence).